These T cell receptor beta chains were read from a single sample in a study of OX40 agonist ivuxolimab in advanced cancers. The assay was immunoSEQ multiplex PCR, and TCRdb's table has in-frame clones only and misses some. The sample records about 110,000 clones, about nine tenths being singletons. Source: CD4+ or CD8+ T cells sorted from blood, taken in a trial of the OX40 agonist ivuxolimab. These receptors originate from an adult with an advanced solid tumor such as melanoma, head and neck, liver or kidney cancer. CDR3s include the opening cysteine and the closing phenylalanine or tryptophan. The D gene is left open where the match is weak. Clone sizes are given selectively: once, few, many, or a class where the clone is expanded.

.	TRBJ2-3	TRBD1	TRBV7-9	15	TGTGCCAGCAGCCGACCGGGACAGGGGGCGCCTACGCAGTATTTT	CASSRPGQGAPTQYF
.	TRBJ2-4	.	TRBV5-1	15	TGCGCCAGCAGCCTCTCCTTAGGGGGGGAAAACATTCAGTACTTC	CASSLSLGGENIQYF
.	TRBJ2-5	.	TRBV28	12	TGTGCCAGCAGGTCCGCAGTGGAGACCCAGTACTTC	CASRSAVETQYF
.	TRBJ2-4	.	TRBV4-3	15	TGCGCCAGCAGCCAAGGTGGGGGGTCCAAAAACATTCAGTACTTC	CASSQGGGSKNIQYF
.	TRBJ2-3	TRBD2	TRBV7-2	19	TGTGCCAGCAGCCTATCCCCGCGGCTAGCGGGGATCCTGAAGGATACGCAGTATTTT	CASSLSPRLAGILKDTQYF
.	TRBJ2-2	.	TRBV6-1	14	TGTGCCAGCAGGCCGGGACGGCACACCGGGGAGCTGTTTTTT	CASRPGRHTGELFF
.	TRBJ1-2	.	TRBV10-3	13	TGTGCCATCAGTGAGAGTCAATCGGGTGGCTACACCTTC	CAISESQSGGYTF
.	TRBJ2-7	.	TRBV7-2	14	TGTGCCAGCAGCTCCACACGTGGGGGCTACGAGCAGTACTTC	CASSSTRGGYEQYF
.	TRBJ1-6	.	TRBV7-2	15	TGTGCCAGCAGCTCATTACAGGTTACGAGCTCACCCCTCCACTTT	CASSSLQVTSSPLHF
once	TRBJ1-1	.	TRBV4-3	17	TGCGCCAGCAGCCAAGATCCCCTCGGGGCGGCGAACACTGAAGCTTTCTTT	CASSQDPLGAANTEAFF
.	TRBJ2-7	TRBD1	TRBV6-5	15	TGTGCCAGCAGTTACACGGGACAGGGGCCCTACGAGCAGTACTTC	CASSYTGQGPYEQYF
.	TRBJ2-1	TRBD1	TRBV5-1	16	TGCGCCAGCAGTCCTAGTACAGGGGGTATTCAGAATGAGCAGTTCTTC	CASSPSTGGIQNEQFF
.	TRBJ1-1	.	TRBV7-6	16	TGTGCCAGCAGCTTAGGTTCTCGACACTTGAACACTGAAGCTTTCTTT	CASSLGSRHLNTEAFF
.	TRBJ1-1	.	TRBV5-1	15	TGCGCCAGCAGCTTCTTACCCGACGTGAACACTGAAGCTTTCTTT	CASSFLPDVNTEAFF
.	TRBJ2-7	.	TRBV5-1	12	TGCGCCAGCAGCTTGGGTGCCTACGAGCAGTACTTC	CASSLGAYEQYF
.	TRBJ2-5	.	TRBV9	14	TGTGCCAGCCGGGGGACCGGGGAGGATTCTACCCAGTACTTC	CASRGTGEDSTQYF
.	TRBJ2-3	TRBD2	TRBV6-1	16	TGTGCCAGCAGTGAAGGGTTGGGGAGGGCCACAGATACGCAGTATTTT	CASSEGLGRATDTQYF
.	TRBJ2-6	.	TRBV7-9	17	TGTGCCAGCAGCCCTTGGACAGCAGACTCTGGGGCCAACGTCCTGACTTTC	CASSPWTADSGANVLTF
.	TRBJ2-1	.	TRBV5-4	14	TGTGCCAGCAGCTCCCCCCTACACTACAATGAGCAGTTCTTC	CASSSPLHYNEQFF
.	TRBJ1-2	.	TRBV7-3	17	TGTGCCAGCAGCTCCGTGGCAACGCGTCCCGGGGGTCAAGACTACACCTTC	CASSSVATRPGGQDYTF
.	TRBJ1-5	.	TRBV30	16	TGTGCCTGGAGTCCCCGTGGAGGGGGACTCAATCAGCCCCAGCATTTT	CAWSPRGGGLNQPQHF
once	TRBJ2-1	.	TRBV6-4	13	TGTGCCAGCAGCCGACAGGAGATGGATGAGCAGTTCTTC	CASSRQEMDEQFF
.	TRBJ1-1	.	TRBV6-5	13	TGTGCCAGCAGTTACGGGAGGAACACTGAAGCTTTCTTT	CASSYGRNTEAFF
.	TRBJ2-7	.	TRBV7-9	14	TGTGCCAGCAGCTTAGATTTAGGCCCCTACGAGCAGTACTTC	CASSLDLGPYEQYF
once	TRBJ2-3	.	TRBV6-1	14	TGTGCCAGCATTTCCGGGGCATTCACAGATACGCAGTATTTT	CASISGAFTDTQYF
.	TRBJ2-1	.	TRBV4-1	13	TGCGCCAGCAGCCTGTACTCTTGGGGTGAGCAGTTCTTC	CASSLYSWGEQFF
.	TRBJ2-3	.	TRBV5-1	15	TGCGCCAGCAGCTCCCAGGGGGGGACCGGGGATACGCAGTATTTT	CASSSQGGTGDTQYF
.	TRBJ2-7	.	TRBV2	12	TGTGCCAGCATGAAGTTAGGCTACGAGCAGTACTTC	CASMKLGYEQYF